Following are 22 T cell receptor beta chains from one sample sequenced in a study of blood T cell repertoires in COVID-19. Sequencing used immunoSEQ multiplex PCR; TCRdb keeps in-frame clones, though not all of them. The sample lists roughly 30,000 clones; about 85% were seen once. The sequenced material came from peripheral blood. Receptors originate from a human donor in a cohort sampled during active COVID-19.

The chain recombines TRBV5-4 with TRBJ1-3; 8 nucleotides match TRBD1. Trimming took 4 bases from V and 4 from J; bases not matched to a gene: 7. In germline, CDR1 is SGHNT, CDR2 YYREEE (reference sequence). The CDR3 has 15 residues. CDR3 nucleotide sequence: TGTGCCAGCAGCCACCAGGGGGCGCAGGGAAACACCATATATTTT. Translating it yields CASSHQGAQGNTIYF.

This clone has only one observation. V usage is TRBV9 and J usage is TRBJ2-3, with D tentatively TRBD2 (6 bases). The germline V and J ends were trimmed by 2 bases and 4 bases, with 11 bases remaining between them. The V gene's germline CDR1 is SGDLS and CDR2 YYNGEE. The CDR3 is 14 residues long. CDR3 amino acids: CASSVWRGADTQYF. DNA of the CDR3: TGTGCCAGCAGCGTTTGGCGGGGAGCAGATACGCAGTATTTT. Combining the CDR3 with reference TRBV9 and TRBJ2-3 gives the whole variable domain DSGVTQTPKHLITATGQRVTLRCSPRSGDLSVYWYQQSLDQGLQFLIQYYNGEERAKGNILERFSAQQFPDLHSELNLSSLELGDSALYFCASSVWRGADTQYFGPGTRLTVL.

This sequence joins TRBV5-1 and TRBJ1-2, with D tentatively TRBD1 (5 bases). V gave up 2 bases and J gave up 2 bases, with 7 bases separating them. Germline loops: CDR1 SGHRS, CDR2 YFSETQ. The CDR3 runs 13 residues. This CDR3 is CASSFDSNYGYTF. CDR3 bases: TGCGCCAGCAGCTTTGACAGCAACTATGGCTACACCTTC. The full variable domain, completed using reference TRBV5-1 and TRBJ1-2, is KAGVTQTPRYLIKTRGQQVTLSCSPISGHRSVSWYQQTPGQGLQFLFEYFSETQRNKGNFPGRFSGRQFSNSRSEMNVSTLELGDSALYLCASSFDSNYGYTFGSGTRLTVV.

The gene calls are TRBV29-1 and TRBJ1-2, with 11 nucleotides matching TRBD1. CDR3 size: 12 residues. The J segment lost 12 bases and the V segment lost 8 bases, leaving 11 bases of the junction unmatched. Germline V lookup: CDR1 SQVTM, CDR2 ANQGSEA. CDR3 amino acids: CSSRTGGGQDTF. The CDR3 coding sequence is TGCAGCTCACGGACAGGGGGCGGGCAGGACACCTTC.

This chain links TRBV21-1 with TRBJ2-7; TRBD2 is the table's D call, not checked against the DNA. TRBV21-1 is described as a pseudogene. The CDR3 has 17 residues. Here the CDR3 reads CASSNAPSGFHIYEQYF. The CDR3 DNA sequence: TGTGCCAGCAGCAACGCCCCCTCGGGGTTTCATATCTACGAGCAGTACTTC.

V and J are TRBV29-1 and TRBJ2-3, with D perhaps matching TRBD2 (6 bases). CDR1 is SQVTM, CDR2 ANQGSEA, per germline. Deletions cut 4 bases from V and 5 bases from J, with 13 bases between. The CDR3 spans 13 residues. The CDR3 coding sequence is TGCAGCGTTGGAACCGGGGGAGGAGATACGCAGTATTTT. It encodes CSVGTGGGDTQYF.

This clone was seen only once. V usage is TRBV12-3 or TRBV12-4 and J usage is TRBJ2-7, with D maybe TRBD1 (5 bases). V gave up 7 bases and J gave up 1 base, with 11 bases separating them. This CDR3 is 13 amino acids long. DNA of the CDR3: TGTGCCAGCAAGTCAACAGGATCCTACGAGCAGTACTTC. Its translation: CASKSTGSYEQYF.

V and J are TRBV28 and TRBJ2-1, with 8 nucleotides matching TRBD1. Germline V gives CDR1 MDHEN, CDR2 SYDVKM. After removal of 4 bases from V and 2 bases from J, the junction contained 7 bases not matched to a gene. CDR3 length equals 16 residues. CDR3 protein: CASSSEDRGPYNEQFF. CDR3 DNA: TGTGCCAGCAGTTCCGAAGACAGGGGACCCTACAATGAGCAGTTCTTC.

The V gene is TRBV11-2, the J gene TRBJ2-3; 8 nucleotides match TRBD2. Germline V gene sequence: CDR1 SGHAT, CDR2 FQNNGV. The junction had 4 bases not matched to a gene; V was cut back by 4 bases and J by 1 base. CDR3 size: 15 residues. The CDR3 DNA follows: TGTGCCAGCAGCTCCTATAGCGGGGGCACAGATACGCAGTATTTT. Protein sequence: CASSSYSGGTDTQYF.

The V and J genes are TRBV6-1 and TRBJ1-2; D unresolved. CDR3 length equals 14 residues. The germline gives CDR1 MNHNS, CDR2 SASEGT. The V gene lost 0 bases and the J gene lost 5 bases, with 10 bases spanning the gap. This CDR3 reads CASSEALRAYGYTF. CDR3 in DNA: TGTGCCAGCAGTGAAGCGCTGCGGGCTTATGGCTACACCTTC.

This clone was recorded only once. The rearrangement joins TRBV12-5 to TRBJ2-2; 11 bases line up with TRBD1. Germline CDR1 is LGHNT and CDR2 is FRNRAP. This CDR3 has 15 residues. The V segment lost 5 bases and the J segment 7 bases; nucleotides outside the gene matches: 6. The CDR3 sequence: CASGPGTGGIGELFF. In nucleotides, the CDR3 is TGTGCTAGTGGTCCAGGGACAGGGGGTATCGGGGAGCTGTTTTTT.

The sample holds one count of this clone. CDR3 nucleotides: TGTGCCAGTAGTATAGTTAATCTAGCGGGAGTCACAGATACGCAGTATTTT. Its protein product is CASSIVNLAGVTDTQYF. The V gene is TRBV19, the J gene TRBJ2-3; TRBD2 matches 10 bases. Germline V gene lookup returns CDR1 LNHDA and CDR2 SQIVND (reference sequence). Trimming took 1 base from V and 2 from J; bases not matched to a gene: 6. This CDR3 is built from 17 residues.

V gene TRBV19 combines with J gene TRBJ1-5; TRBD1 might be the D (6 bases). The V gene lost 2 bases and the J gene lost 1 base, with 27 bases spanning the gap. CDR1 and CDR2 (germline): LNHDA, SQIVND (reference sequence). CDR3 size: 21 residues. The CDR3, as DNA: TGTGCCAGTAGTATAACCCAGGGGACCTCTCTCTATAAGGGGAGCAATCAGCCCCAGCATTTT. Residues: CASSITQGTSLYKGSNQPQHF.

V usage is TRBV15 and J usage is TRBJ2-3; 9 bases line up with TRBD2. The V gene end was trimmed by 2 bases and the J gene end by 2 bases; junction bases not matched to a gene: 5. The CDR3 loop spans 16 amino acids. CDR1 is LNHNV, CDR2 YYDKDF, per germline (reference sequence). CDR3 sequence reads: CATSRRSGGPTDTQYF. As DNA, the CDR3 is TGTGCCACCAGCAGAAGAAGCGGGGGGCCCACAGATACGCAGTATTTT.

The chain carries TRBV6-1 and TRBJ2-1; D ambiguous. From germline, CDR1 is MNHNS and CDR2 SASEGT. With 4 bases removed from V and 7 bases from J, the gap between germline ends came to 8 bases. CDR3 length: 12 residues. The CDR3, as DNA: TGTGCCAGCAGTGGAGCGAGGAATGAGCAGTTCTTC. It yields the protein CASSGARNEQFF.

The chain uses TRBV18 and TRBJ1-4; TRBD1 matches 7 bases. The CDR3 runs to 15 residues. Germline CDR1 is KGHSH and CDR2 is LQKENI. Unmatched junction bases numbered 10, after V lost 4 bases and J lost 8 bases. The CDR3 DNA reads TGTGCCAGCTCACAGCTAGAGGGGGCTCGGGAAAAACTGTTTTTT. It is translated as CASSQLEGAREKLFF. Full variable domain (rest looked up from reference TRBV18 and TRBJ1-4): NAGVMQNPRHLVRRRGQEARLRCSPMKGHSHVYWYRQLPEEGLKFMVYLQKENIIDESGMPKERFSAEFPKEGPSILRIQQVVRGDSAAYFCASSQLEGAREKLFFGSGTQLSVL.

This clone was recorded only once. The chain employs TRBV19 and TRBJ2-5; 9 bases match TRBD2. Germline lookup yields CDR1 LNHDA and CDR2 SQIVND (reference sequence). CDR3 size: 14 residues. After removal of 5 bases from V and 4 bases from J, the junction contained 5 bases not matched to a gene. CDR3 region: CASSVAGAGETQYF. The CDR3 coding sequence is TGTGCCAGTAGTGTAGCGGGAGCTGGAGAGACCCAGTACTTC.

This chain joins TRBV9 and TRBJ2-5, with 9 bases fitting TRBD1. With 5 bases clipped from V and 5 bases from J, the junction kept 16 bases outside the gene matches. CDR1 and CDR2 (germline): SGDLS, YYNGEE. The CDR3 is made up of 17 amino acids. The CDR3 DNA sequence: TGTGCCAGCAGTGGGGGACAGGGAATGAGAATTGGTGAGACCCAGTACTTC. Translation: CASSGGQGMRIGETQYF.

The chain employs TRBV6-2 or TRBV6-3 and TRBJ2-7, with 9 nucleotides matching TRBD1. Germline CDR1 and CDR2: MNHEY and SVGEGT. The CDR3 contains 16 residues. V lost 5 bases to trimming and J lost 2 bases; unmatched junction nucleotides: 10. CDR3 coding DNA: TGTGCCAGCAGTCGAGTAACCGGGACAGGGCCCTACGAGCAGTACTTC. Its translation is CASSRVTGTGPYEQYF.

The chain combines TRBV7-3 with TRBJ2-1, with 9 nucleotides matching TRBD2. After removal of 3 bases from V and 13 bases from J, the junction contained 7 bases not matched to a gene. This CDR3 spans 13 amino acids. Looked up from germline, CDR1 is SGHTA and CDR2 is FQGTGA. In nucleotides, the CDR3 is TGTGCCAGCAGCTTGGGCGCGGGGGGGCCCCAGTTCTTC. Amino acids: CASSLGAGGPQFF.

This chain links TRBV9 with TRBJ2-3, with TRBD2 identical over 7 bases. From germline, CDR1 is SGDLS and CDR2 YYNGEE. V lost 3 bases, J lost 0 bases, and 7 bases stayed unmatched. The CDR3 extends over 16 amino acids. The CDR3 nucleotides are TGTGCCAGCAGCGGGGGGAGGGCTAGCAGCACAGATACGCAGTATTTT. Translated: CASSGGRASSTDTQYF.

V and J are TRBV4-2 and TRBJ2-7; 8 bases fit TRBD2. The CDR3 is made up of 17 amino acids. V shed 1 base, J shed 0 bases, and the junction held 8 bases outside the gene matches. Germline V gene sequence: CDR1 LGHNA, CDR2 YNFKEQ. CDR3 sequence reads: CASSQGALREASYEQYF. The CDR3 nucleotides read TGTGCCAGCAGCCAAGGGGCGTTGCGGGAGGCCTCCTACGAGCAGTACTTC.